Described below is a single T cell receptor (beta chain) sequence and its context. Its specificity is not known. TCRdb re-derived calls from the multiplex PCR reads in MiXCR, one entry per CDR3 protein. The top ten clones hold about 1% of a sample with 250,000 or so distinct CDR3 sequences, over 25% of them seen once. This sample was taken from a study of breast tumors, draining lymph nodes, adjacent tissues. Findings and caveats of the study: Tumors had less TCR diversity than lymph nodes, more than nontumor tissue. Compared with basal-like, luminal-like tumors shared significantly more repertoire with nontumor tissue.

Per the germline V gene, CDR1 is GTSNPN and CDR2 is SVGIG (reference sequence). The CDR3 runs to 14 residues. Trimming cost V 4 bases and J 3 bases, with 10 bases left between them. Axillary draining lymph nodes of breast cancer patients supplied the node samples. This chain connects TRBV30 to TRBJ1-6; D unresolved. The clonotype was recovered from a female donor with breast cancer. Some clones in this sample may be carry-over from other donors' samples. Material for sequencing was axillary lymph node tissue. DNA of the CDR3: TGTGCCTGGACACTCGGAGGCTATAATTCACCCCTCCACTTT. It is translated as CAWTLGGYNSPLHF.